Presented here are 15 T cell receptor beta chains from one specimen sequenced in a study of graft-versus-host responses after intestinal transplantation (dated by TCRdb to the early 2020s). The protocol used for the library was the immunoSEQ multiplex PCR assay. Drawn from immuneACCESS, this table holds only the in-frame rearrangements with V and J called that TCRdb kept. Clones are partly lost; checked studies trace under half to an unresolved V gene and leave the rest unexplained. The sample table records about 130,000 clones; about 93% of these occur just once. Of the sample, around 0.2% is held by the ten largest clones. The time point label corresponds to: cells obtained before transplantation from donor or recipient. Antigens of these TCRs are unknown. The sample was unstimulated CD4+ T cells sorted from spleen or lymph node cells, taken before intestinal transplant. Every receptor here comes from a human donor who received an intestinal transplant.

The genes are TRBV6-1 and TRBJ2-5; TRBD1 agrees at 7 bases. CDR3 length: 14 amino acids. The germline V gene has CDR1 MNHNS and CDR2 SASEGT. The trim removed 7 bases at V and 1 base at J, leaving 6 bases unmatched. CDR3 region: CASIRYRGQETQYF. The CDR3 region has the DNA TGTGCCAGCATTAGGTACAGGGGCCAAGAGACCCAGTACTTC.

V is TRBV7-9 and J is TRBJ2-5, with D uncertain. Germline V gene sequence: CDR1 SEHNR, CDR2 FQNEAQ (reference sequence). Trimming took off 2 bases at V and 5 bases at J, with 6 bases between the two ends. This CDR3 has 12 amino acids. The CDR3 nucleotides are TGTGCCAGCAGCTTATCCGGGGAGACCCAGTACTTC. It encodes CASSLSGETQYF.

The chain is built from TRBV28 and TRBJ1-5; D remains unclear. This CDR3 is built from 13 residues. V lost 3 bases and J 2 bases, leaving 5 bases between the germline ends. Germline loops: CDR1 MDHEN, CDR2 SYDVKM. The CDR3 DNA reads as TGTGCCAGCAGTTTTCAGGGCAATCAGCCCCAGCATTTT. Residues: CASSFQGNQPQHF.

The table lists this clone with a count of one. This chain links TRBV27 with TRBJ1-5; 10 bases match TRBD1. Losses at the gene ends were 6 bases for V and 1 base for J; bases not matched to a gene: 9. Germline V CDR1 and CDR2: MNHEY, SMNVEV (reference sequence). The CDR3 spans 17 residues. Here the CDR3 reads CASRVTGGTWSNQPQHF. Written as DNA, the CDR3 is TGTGCCAGCAGAGTGACAGGGGGCACATGGAGCAATCAGCCCCAGCATTTT.

The J gene is TRBJ2-3, the V gene TRBV5-6, with unresolved D. The CDR3 has 15 amino acids. V was pared by 4 bases and J by 1 base, with 13 bases between. Germline V gene lookup returns CDR1 SGHDT and CDR2 YYEEEE. The CDR3 DNA follows: TGTGCCAGCAGCCCAAATCTGGACGGCACAGATACGCAGTATTTT. It yields the protein CASSPNLDGTDTQYF.

The J gene is TRBJ2-3, the V gene TRBV20-1; no firm D call. The germline V gene has CDR1 DFQATT and CDR2 SNEGSKA (reference sequence). The CDR3 is 11 residues long. Trimming cost V 6 bases and J 7 bases, with 11 bases left between them. The CDR3 sequence is CSAGPGNTQYF. The DNA of the CDR3 is TGCAGTGCAGGACCCGGCAATACGCAGTATTTT.

This rearrangement joins TRBV5-6 to TRBJ2-1; 7 nucleotides agree with TRBD1. The CDR3 runs 14 residues. Trimming cost V 6 bases and J 7 bases; bases outside gene matches: 10. CDR1 is SGHDT and CDR2 is YYEEEE in the germline V gene. The CDR3: CASTRGQAVNEQFF. CDR3 in DNA: TGTGCCAGCACCCGCGGACAGGCCGTGAATGAGCAGTTCTTC.

This clone was observed a few times. This rearrangement joins TRBV28 to TRBJ2-7, with D possibly matching TRBD2 (6 bases). Trimming took 6 bases from V and 3 from J, leaving 18 bases between them. The CDR3 covers 15 residues. Germline assignment: CDR1 MDHEN and CDR2 SYDVKM. CDR3 protein: CASSQLAPLSYEQYF. The CDR3 nucleotides read TGTGCCAGCAGCCAACTAGCCCCACTCAGCTACGAGCAGTACTTC.

V is TRBV5-5 and J is TRBJ1-4; tentatively, D is TRBD1 (5 bases). The length of the CDR3 is 16 residues. Between the trimmed V and J ends, which lost 1 base and 6 bases, there was a span of 16 bases. Germline values: CDR1 SGHKS, CDR2 YYEKEE (reference sequence). The CDR3 region has the DNA TGTGCCAGCAGCTTGACCCCAGGGAGGCTGGATGAAAAACTGTTTTTT. Its translation: CASSLTPGRLDEKLFF.

A remark on this clone: The junction departs from germline at one end; a sequencing error may be responsible. This chain uses TRBV5-6 with TRBJ2-7; 10 bases fit TRBD2. The CDR3 is made up of 12 amino acids. Germline values: CDR1 SGHDT, CDR2 YYEEEE. The CDR3, as DNA: TGTGCCAGCAGCTACGTAACTAGCGGGAAGGTCTTC. Amino acids: CASSYVTSGKVF.

This chain joins TRBV29-1 and TRBJ1-1, with 9 bases that match TRBD1. The CDR3 spans 14 residues. Trimming removed 7 bases from V and 6 bases from J; junction bases left unmatched: 12. Germline-derived CDR1 and CDR2 are SQVTM and ANQGSEA. The CDR3 sequence: CSDFPQGARAEAFF. The CDR3 nucleotides read TGCAGCGATTTCCCACAGGGGGCGCGGGCTGAAGCTTTCTTT. Full variable domain (missing parts from reference TRBV29-1 and TRBJ1-1): SAVISQKPSRDICQRGTSLTIQCQVDSQVTMMFWYRQQPGQSLTLIATANQGSEATYESGFVIDKFPISRPNLTFSTLTVSNMSPEDSSIYLCSDFPQGARAEAFFGQGTRLTVV.

This clone has a handful of counts. The CDR3: CASIRGRGSLGNTIYF. As DNA, the CDR3 is TGTGCCAGCATCAGAGGGCGGGGTAGTCTCGGAAACACCATATATTTT. The chain has TRBV21-1 and TRBJ1-3. TRBV21-1 is tagged as a pseudogene. The CDR3 covers 16 residues.

The rearrangement uses TRBV11-2 and TRBJ2-2; TRBD1 or TRBD2 may be the D gene (5 bases each). CDR3 length: 15 residues. Trimming shortened V by 3 bases and J by 4 bases, and 12 bases separated the two germline ends. Germline assignment: CDR1 SGHAT and CDR2 FQNNGV. The CDR3 DNA follows: TGTGCCAGCAGCTTTGTACTAGGGGCCACCGGGGAGCTGTTTTTT. Translating it yields CASSFVLGATGELFF.

The chain uses TRBV7-2 and TRBJ2-3; D not resolved. CDR1 and CDR2 (germline): SGHTA, FQGNSA. Trimming took 2 bases from V and 5 from J, leaving 8 bases between them. The CDR3 runs to 13 residues. The CDR3 bases are TGTGCCAGCAGCTTAATCTCTATAGATACGCAGTATTTT. Encoded protein: CASSLISIDTQYF.

The sample holds a few counts of this clone. The chain carries TRBV6-1 and TRBJ2-5; 9 bases agree with TRBD1. Per germline, CDR1 MNHNS and CDR2 SASEGT. V lost 4 bases and J lost 3; bases outside the gene matches: 3. The CDR3 spans 14 residues. The CDR3 DNA reads TGTGCCAGCAGTGGACAGGGGGGAAAAGAGACCCAGTACTTC. Translated, it gives CASSGQGGKETQYF.